One and the same sample provided the 5 T cell receptor beta chains below, sequenced in a study of T cell responses to AZD1222 COVID-19 vaccine. TCRdb keeps only in-frame clones here, not all; method: immunoSEQ multiplex PCR. The sample includes around 110,000 clones, around 90% of them seen just once. The source was peripheral blood, collected on day 0 of AZD1222 vaccination. The receptors were gathered from an adult in good health.

This clone has a single count. This chain uses TRBV6-5 with TRBJ2-5, with D perhaps assigned TRBD1 or TRBD2 (6 bases each). With 6 bases removed from V and 7 bases from J, the gap between germline ends came to 18 bases. This CDR3 is 14 amino acids long. Germline CDR1 and CDR2: MNHEY and SVGAGI. CDR3 sequence reads: CASSLRGAFVTQYF. In DNA form, the CDR3 reads TGTGCCAGCAGCCTGAGGGGGGCTTTTGTGACCCAGTACTTC.

This clone occurred once. V is TRBV6-5 and J is TRBJ1-2; no definite D call. Germline CDR1 is MNHEY and CDR2 is SVGAGI. This CDR3 region has 12 residues. V was cut by 7 bases and J by 2 bases, with 8 bases left in between. The CDR3 DNA reads TGTGCCAGCAAGGGTTCAAACTATGGCTACACCTTC. Amino acid sequence: CASKGSNYGYTF.

This rearrangement joins TRBV27 to TRBJ1-1; D is undetermined. CDR3 length: 14 amino acids. Trimming pared 3 bases from V and 3 bases from J, leaving 11 bases between. Per germline, CDR1 MNHEY and CDR2 SMNVEV (reference sequence). CDR3 in DNA: TGTGCCAGCAGTTTGATGGGCACGCACACTGAAGCTTTCTTT. This gives the protein CASSLMGTHTEAFF.

J is TRBJ1-1 and V is TRBV19, with 11 bases that match TRBD1. Germline CDR1 and CDR2: LNHDA and SQIVND (reference sequence). Unmatched junction bases numbered 7, after V lost 7 bases and J lost 3 bases. The CDR3 is 15 residues long. CDR3 nucleotide sequence: TGTGCCAGTACCCGGGACAGGGGGGGGGACACTGAAGCTTTCTTT. Its translation: CASTRDRGGDTEAFF.

The rearrangement uses TRBV27 and TRBJ1-2; D is uncertain. Germline V gives CDR1 MNHEY, CDR2 SMNVEV (reference sequence). This CDR3 is 15 amino acids long. V lost 5 bases, J lost 4 bases, and 17 bases lay in between. The CDR3 here is CASSPRTSVGYGYTF. As DNA, the CDR3 is TGTGCCAGCAGTCCCCGGACCTCAGTAGGCTATGGCTACACCTTC.